A selection of T cell receptor beta chains follows, all from one sample in a study of T cell responses to AZD1222 COVID-19 vaccine. TCRdb keeps only in-frame clones here, not all; method: immunoSEQ multiplex PCR. The sample has about 100,000 clones; around nine tenths are singletons. The input for sequencing was peripheral blood, taken on day 0 of AZD1222 vaccination. The receptors here all came from an adult in good health. CDR3s include the opening cysteine and the closing phenylalanine or tryptophan. A D gene is named only where the DNA matches it firmly. Expanded clones get a size class; other rows say once, few or many, or leave the size out.

d_call	clone_size	v_call	j_call	cdr3_nt	cdr3_aa
.	.	TRBV19	TRBJ1-1	TGTGCCAGTAGGGACAGTTCAAAGGGGGGTCGGAAGAACACTGAAGCTTTCTTT	CASRDSSKGGRKNTEAFF
.	.	TRBV20-1	TRBJ1-1	TGCAGTGCTAGTCAGGGACCGACGAACACTGAAGCTTTCTTT	CSASQGPTNTEAFF
TRBD1	once	TRBV6-2/TRBV6-3	TRBJ2-3	TGTGCCAGCAGTTGGGTTCGGGGACAGTATAGCACAGATACGCAGTATTTT	CASSWVRGQYSTDTQYF
.	.	TRBV6-5	TRBJ1-2	TGTGCCAGCAAGAAGGGATACTATGGCTACACCTTC	CASKKGYYGYTF
TRBD1	.	TRBV15	TRBJ1-4	TGTGCCACCACCAGCGGGACAGACCTTGCAACTAATGAAAAACTGTTTTTT	CATTSGTDLATNEKLFF
.	.	TRBV6-6	TRBJ1-2	TGTGCCAGCAGACTGACGGCTAACTATGGCTACACCTTC	CASRLTANYGYTF
.	.	TRBV12-3/TRBV12-4	TRBJ2-7	TGTGCCAGCAGCCAAGGCAGCTACGAGCAGTACTTC	CASSQGSYEQYF
.	.	TRBV18	TRBJ2-2	TGTGCCAGCGCCCGAACCGGGGGCGGCGGGGAGCTGTTTTTT	CASARTGGGGELFF
TRBD1	.	TRBV6-5	TRBJ1-5	TGTGCCAGCATATGGGACAGAGGCAATCAGCCCCAGCATTTT	CASIWDRGNQPQHF
.	.	TRBV3-1/TRBV3-2	TRBJ1-4	TGTGCCAGCAGCCAAGCCGATATCCAGGGCCCCGAAAAACTGTTTTTT	CASSQADIQGPEKLFF
.	.	TRBV12-3/TRBV12-4	TRBJ1-1	TGTGCCGTGCTTAGGAGCACTGAAGCTTTCTTT	CAVLRSTEAFF
.	few	TRBV3-1/TRBV3-2	TRBJ1-1	TGTGCCAGCAGCCAAGAGGGGGGCACTGAAGCTTTCTTT	CASSQEGGTEAFF
.	.	TRBV4-3	TRBJ2-5	TGCGCCAGCAGCCAAGATCGCGGGGCTAGGGAGACCCAGTACTTC	CASSQDRGARETQYF
.	.	TRBV5-1	TRBJ1-6	TGCGCCAGCAGCTTGGCGGGGGGTATCGGCTATAATTCACCCCTCCACTTT	CASSLAGGIGYNSPLHF
TRBD1	few	TRBV10-3	TRBJ2-2	TGTGCCATCAGTGAACAGGGGGCCGGGGAGCTGTTTTTT	CAISEQGAGELFF
TRBD2	.	TRBV6-4	TRBJ2-1	TGTGCCAGCAGCCGAAGCGGGAGCGGTGCCGACAATGAGCAGTTCTTC	CASSRSGSGADNEQFF
TRBD2	.	TRBV6-2/TRBV6-3	TRBJ2-2	TGTGCCAGCAGCGGGAGGGACACCGGGGAGCTGTTTTTT	CASSGRDTGELFF
.	.	TRBV12-3/TRBV12-4	TRBJ1-2	TGTGCCAGCACCCCAGGGCAGGGGTCTCGCGTCACCTTC	CASTPGQGSRVTF
.	.	TRBV11-3	TRBJ1-1	TGTGCCAGCAGTTCAGGGCCCAACACTGAAGCTTTCTTT	CASSSGPNTEAFF
.	.	TRBV10-1	TRBJ1-2	TGCGCCAGCAGTGAGGGGCCCGGTCGCTCGTTGGCCTTC	CASSEGPGRSLAF
.	once	TRBV12-5	TRBJ2-1	TGTGCTAGTGGCCTTGGGACTTTAAACAGGTACAATGAGCAGTTCTTC	CASGLGTLNRYNEQFF
TRBD2	.	TRBV4-2	TRBJ2-1	TGTGCCAGCAGCCAAGTTAGCGGGGGGGGAAGCTCCTACAATGAGCAGTTCTTC	CASSQVSGGGSSYNEQFF